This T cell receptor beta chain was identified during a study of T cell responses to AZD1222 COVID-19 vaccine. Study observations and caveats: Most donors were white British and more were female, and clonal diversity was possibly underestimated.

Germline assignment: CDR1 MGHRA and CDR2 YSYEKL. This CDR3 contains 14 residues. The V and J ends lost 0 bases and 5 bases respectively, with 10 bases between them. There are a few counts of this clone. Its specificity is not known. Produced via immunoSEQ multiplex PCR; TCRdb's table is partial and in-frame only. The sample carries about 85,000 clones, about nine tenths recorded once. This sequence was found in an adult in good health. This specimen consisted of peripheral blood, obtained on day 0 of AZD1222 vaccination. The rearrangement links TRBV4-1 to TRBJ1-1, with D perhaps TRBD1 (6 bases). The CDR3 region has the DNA TGCGCCAGCAGCCAAGATGTAGGGGGGACTGAAGCTTTCTTT. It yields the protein CASSQDVGGTEAFF.